This TCR beta chain was recovered during a study of shared clonotypes between healthy human individuals. The wider study: For every donor, three CD4 naive, three CD4 memory, two CD8 naive and one CD8 memory plates were used. Overall study results and limits: Expectations were that clonotype sharing among donors would be affected by sequencing depth.

Profiled with immunoSEQ multiplex PCR; TCRdb holds only in-frame clones, not every one. The sample contains about 1.1 million clones, about 72% of which appear only once. With respect to this clone: Its antigen is not known.

The germline V gene has CDR1 SEHNR and CDR2 FQNEAQ (reference sequence). Trimming shortened V by 2 bases and J by 2 bases, and 7 bases separated the two germline ends. The CDR3 sequence is 13 residues long. Sequencing input: memory CD4+ T cells from PBMCs. Regarding subset: CD45RA-negative fraction. The TCR was taken from a man between 18 and 35 years old in good health. Some clones in this sample may be carry-over from other donors' samples. The gene calls are TRBV7-9 and TRBJ2-7; perhaps TRBD1 as D (6 bases). The CDR3 is CASSLNRAYEQYF. The CDR3 nucleotides read TGTGCCAGCAGCTTAAACAGGGCCTACGAGCAGTACTTC.